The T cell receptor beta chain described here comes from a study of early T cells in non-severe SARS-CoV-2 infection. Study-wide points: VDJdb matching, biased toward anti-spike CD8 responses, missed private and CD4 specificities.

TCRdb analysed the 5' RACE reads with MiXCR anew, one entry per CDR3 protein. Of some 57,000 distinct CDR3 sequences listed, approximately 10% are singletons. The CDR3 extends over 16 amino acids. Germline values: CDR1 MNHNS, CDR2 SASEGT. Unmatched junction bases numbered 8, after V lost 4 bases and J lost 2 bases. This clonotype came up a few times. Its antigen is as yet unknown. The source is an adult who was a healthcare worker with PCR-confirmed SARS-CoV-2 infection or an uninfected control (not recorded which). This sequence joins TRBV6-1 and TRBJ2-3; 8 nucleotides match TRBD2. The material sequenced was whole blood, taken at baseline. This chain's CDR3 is CASSVLRGEATDTQYF. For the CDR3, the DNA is TGTGCCAGCAGTGTTTTGCGGGGGGAGGCCACAGATACGCAGTATTTT.